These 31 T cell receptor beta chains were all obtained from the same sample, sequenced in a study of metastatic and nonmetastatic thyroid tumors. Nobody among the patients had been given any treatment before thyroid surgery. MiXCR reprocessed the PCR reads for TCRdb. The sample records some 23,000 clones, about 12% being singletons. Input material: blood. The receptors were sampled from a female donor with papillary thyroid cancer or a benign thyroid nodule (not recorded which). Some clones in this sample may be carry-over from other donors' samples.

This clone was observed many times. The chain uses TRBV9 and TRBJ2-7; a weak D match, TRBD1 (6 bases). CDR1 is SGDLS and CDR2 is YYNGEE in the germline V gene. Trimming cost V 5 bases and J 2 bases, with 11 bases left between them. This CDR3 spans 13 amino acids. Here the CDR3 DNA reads TGTGCCAGCAGTGAGGGACAAACCTACGAGCAGTACTTC. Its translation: CASSEGQTYEQYF.

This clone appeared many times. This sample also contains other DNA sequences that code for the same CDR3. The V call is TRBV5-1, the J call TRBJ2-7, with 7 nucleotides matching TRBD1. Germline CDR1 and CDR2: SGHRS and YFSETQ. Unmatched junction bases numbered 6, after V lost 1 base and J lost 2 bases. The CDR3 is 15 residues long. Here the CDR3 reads CASSLYGTAPYEQYF. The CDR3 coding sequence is TGCGCCAGCAGCTTGTACGGGACAGCTCCCTACGAGCAGTACTTC.

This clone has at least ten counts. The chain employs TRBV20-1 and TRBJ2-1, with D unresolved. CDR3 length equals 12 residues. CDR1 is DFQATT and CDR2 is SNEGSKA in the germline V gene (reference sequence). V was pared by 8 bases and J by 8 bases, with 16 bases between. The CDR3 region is CSPDPHTDEQFF. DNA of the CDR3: TGCAGTCCCGACCCCCATACGGATGAGCAGTTCTTC.

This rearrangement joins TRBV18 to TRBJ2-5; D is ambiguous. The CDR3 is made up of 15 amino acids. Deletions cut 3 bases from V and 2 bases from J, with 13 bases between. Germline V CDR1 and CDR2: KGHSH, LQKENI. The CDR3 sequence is CASSPPWVLQETQYF. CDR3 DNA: TGTGCCAGCTCACCGCCTTGGGTTTTACAAGAGACCCAGTACTTC.

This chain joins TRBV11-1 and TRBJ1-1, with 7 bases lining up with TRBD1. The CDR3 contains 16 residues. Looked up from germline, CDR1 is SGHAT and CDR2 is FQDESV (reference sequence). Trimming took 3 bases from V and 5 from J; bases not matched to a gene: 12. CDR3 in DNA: TGTGCCAGCAGCTTCCCCTATGACAGGGAGGGGACTGAAGCTTTCTTT. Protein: CASSFPYDREGTEAFF.

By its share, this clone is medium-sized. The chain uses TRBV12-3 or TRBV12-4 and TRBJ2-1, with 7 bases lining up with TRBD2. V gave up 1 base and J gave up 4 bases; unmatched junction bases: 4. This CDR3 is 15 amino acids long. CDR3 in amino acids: CASSLEASGYNEQFF. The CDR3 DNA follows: TGTGCCAGCAGTTTAGAGGCTAGCGGTTACAATGAGCAGTTCTTC.

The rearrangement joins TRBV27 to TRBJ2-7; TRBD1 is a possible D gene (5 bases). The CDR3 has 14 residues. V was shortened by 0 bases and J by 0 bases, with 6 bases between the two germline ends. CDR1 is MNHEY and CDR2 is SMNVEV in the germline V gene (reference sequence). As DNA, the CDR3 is TGTGCCAGCAGTTTATCGACAGCCTCCTACGAGCAGTACTTC. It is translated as CASSLSTASYEQYF.

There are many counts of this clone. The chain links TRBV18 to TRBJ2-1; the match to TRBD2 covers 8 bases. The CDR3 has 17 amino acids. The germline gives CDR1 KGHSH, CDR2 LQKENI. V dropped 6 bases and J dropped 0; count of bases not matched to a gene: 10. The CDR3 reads CASSPRQTSDSYNEQFF. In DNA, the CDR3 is TGTGCCAGCTCTCCTCGACAGACTAGCGACTCCTACAATGAGCAGTTCTTC.

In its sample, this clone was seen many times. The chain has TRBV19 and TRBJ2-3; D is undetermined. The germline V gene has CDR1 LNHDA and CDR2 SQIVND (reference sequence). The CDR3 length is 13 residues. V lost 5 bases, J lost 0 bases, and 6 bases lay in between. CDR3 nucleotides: TGTGCCAGTAGTGACGGAAGCACAGATACGCAGTATTTT. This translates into CASSDGSTDTQYF. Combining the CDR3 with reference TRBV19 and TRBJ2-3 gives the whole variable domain DGGITQSPKYLFRKEGQNVTLSCEQNLNHDAMYWYRQDPGQGLRLIYYSQIVNDFQKGDIAEGYSVSREKKESFPLTVTSAQKNPTAFYLCASSDGSTDTQYFGPGTRLTVL.

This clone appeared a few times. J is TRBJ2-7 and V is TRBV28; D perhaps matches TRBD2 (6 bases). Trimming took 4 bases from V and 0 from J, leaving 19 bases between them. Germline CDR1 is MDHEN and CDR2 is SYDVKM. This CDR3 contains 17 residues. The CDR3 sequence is CASSSLGGTLSSYEQYF. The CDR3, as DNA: TGTGCCAGCAGTTCCCTCGGCGGGACCCTTAGCTCCTACGAGCAGTACTTC.

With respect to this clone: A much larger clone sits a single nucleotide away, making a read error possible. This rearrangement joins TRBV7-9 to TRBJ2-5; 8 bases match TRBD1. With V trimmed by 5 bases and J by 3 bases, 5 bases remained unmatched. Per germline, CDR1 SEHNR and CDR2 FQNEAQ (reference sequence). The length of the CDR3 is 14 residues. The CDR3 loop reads CASSHGTGEETQYF. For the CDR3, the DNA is TGTGCCAGCAGCCACGGGACAGGCGAAGAGACCCAGTACTTC.

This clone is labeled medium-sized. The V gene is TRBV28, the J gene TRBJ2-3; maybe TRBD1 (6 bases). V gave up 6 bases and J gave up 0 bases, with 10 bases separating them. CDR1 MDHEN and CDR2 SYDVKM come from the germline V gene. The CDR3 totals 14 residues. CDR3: CASSSGVSTDTQYF. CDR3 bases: TGTGCCAGCAGCTCAGGGGTAAGCACAGATACGCAGTATTTT.

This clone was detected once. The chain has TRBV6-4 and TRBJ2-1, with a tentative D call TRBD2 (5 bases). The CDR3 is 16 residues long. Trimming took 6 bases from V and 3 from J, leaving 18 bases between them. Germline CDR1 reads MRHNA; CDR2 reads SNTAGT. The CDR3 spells CASRTLGRYFYNEQFF. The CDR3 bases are TGTGCCAGCAGGACCCTGGGGAGATACTTCTACAATGAGCAGTTCTTC.

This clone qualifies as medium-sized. The CDR3 region has the DNA TGCAGTGCTATGGACAATCGGGCCGGGGAGCTGTTTTTT. Protein product: CSAMDNRAGELFF. The genes are TRBV20-1 and TRBJ2-2, with D possibly TRBD1 on 5 matching bases. In germline, CDR1 is DFQATT, CDR2 SNEGSKA (reference sequence). The CDR3 is made up of 13 amino acids. V lost 4 bases to trimming and J lost 6 bases, with 12 bases between them.

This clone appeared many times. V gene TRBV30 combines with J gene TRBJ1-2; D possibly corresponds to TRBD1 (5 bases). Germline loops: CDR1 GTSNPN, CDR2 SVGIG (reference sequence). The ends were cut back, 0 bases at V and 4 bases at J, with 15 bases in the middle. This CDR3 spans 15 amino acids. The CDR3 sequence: CAWSVNVGTLYGYTF. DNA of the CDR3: TGTGCCTGGAGTGTAAATGTGGGGACCCTCTATGGCTACACCTTC.

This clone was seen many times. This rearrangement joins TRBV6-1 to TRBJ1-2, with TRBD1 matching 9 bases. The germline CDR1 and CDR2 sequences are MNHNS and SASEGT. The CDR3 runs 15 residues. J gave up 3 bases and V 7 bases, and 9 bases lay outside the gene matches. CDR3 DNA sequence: TGTGCCAGCAAACTAAACAGGGGGCATGACTATGGCTACACCTTC. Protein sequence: CASKLNRGHDYGYTF.

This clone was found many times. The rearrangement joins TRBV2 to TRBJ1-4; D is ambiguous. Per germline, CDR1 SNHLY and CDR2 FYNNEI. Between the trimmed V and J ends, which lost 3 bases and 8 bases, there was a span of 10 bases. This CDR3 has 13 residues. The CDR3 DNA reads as TGTGCCAGCAGTGATGGGTCTACGGAAAAACTGTTTTTT. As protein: CASSDGSTEKLFF. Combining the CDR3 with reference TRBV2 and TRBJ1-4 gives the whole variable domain EPEVTQTPSHQVTQMGQEVILRCVPISNHLYFYWYRQILGQKVEFLVSFYNNEISEKSEIFDDQFSVERPDGSNFTLKIRSTKLEDSAMYFCASSDGSTEKLFFGSGTQLSVL.

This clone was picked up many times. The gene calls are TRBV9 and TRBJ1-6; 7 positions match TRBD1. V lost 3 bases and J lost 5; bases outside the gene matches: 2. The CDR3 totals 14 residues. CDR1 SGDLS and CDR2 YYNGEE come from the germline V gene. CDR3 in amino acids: CASSAGTDNSPLHF. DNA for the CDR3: TGTGCCAGCAGCGCCGGGACAGATAATTCACCCCTCCACTTT. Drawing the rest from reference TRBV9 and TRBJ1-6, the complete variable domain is DSGVTQTPKHLITATGQRVTLRCSPRSGDLSVYWYQQSLDQGLQFLIQYYNGEERAKGNILERFSAQQFPDLHSELNLSSLELGDSALYFCASSAGTDNSPLHFGNGTRLTVT.

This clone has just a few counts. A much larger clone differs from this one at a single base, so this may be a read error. This CDR3 reads CTSSLEPLQETQYF. CDR3 DNA: TGCACCAGCAGCTTGGAGCCCCTACAAGAGACCCAGTACTTC. The chain employs TRBV5-1 and TRBJ2-5, with unresolved D. Germline CDR1 SGHRS, CDR2 YFSETQ. There are 14 residues in the CDR3.

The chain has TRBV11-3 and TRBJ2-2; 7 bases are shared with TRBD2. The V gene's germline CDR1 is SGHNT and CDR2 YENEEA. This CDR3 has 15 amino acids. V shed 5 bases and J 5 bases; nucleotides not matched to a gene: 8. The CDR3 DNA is TGTGCCAGCAGCACGTCTAGCGGTTGGACCGGGGAGCTGTTTTTT. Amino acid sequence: CASSTSSGWTGELFF.

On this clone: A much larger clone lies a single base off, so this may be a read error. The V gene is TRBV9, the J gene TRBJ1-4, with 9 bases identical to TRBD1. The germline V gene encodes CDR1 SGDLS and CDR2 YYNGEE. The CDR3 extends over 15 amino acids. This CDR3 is CASSVGGTGNERLFF. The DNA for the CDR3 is TGTGCCAGCAGCGTAGGAGGGACAGGGAATGAAAGACTGTTTTTT. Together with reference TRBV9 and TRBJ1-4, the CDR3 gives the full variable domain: DSGVTQTPKHLITATGQRVTLRCSPRSGDLSVYWYQQSLDQGLQFLIQYYNGEERAKGNILERFSAQQFPDLHSELNLSSLELGDSALYFCASSVGGTGNERLFFGSGTQLSVL.

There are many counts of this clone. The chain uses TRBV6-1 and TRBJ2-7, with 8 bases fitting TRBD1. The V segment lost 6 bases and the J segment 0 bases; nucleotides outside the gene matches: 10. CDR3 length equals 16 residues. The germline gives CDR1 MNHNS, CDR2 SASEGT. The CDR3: CASSREDRGPSYEQYF. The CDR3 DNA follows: TGTGCCAGCAGCCGAGAAGACAGGGGCCCCTCCTACGAGCAGTACTTC.

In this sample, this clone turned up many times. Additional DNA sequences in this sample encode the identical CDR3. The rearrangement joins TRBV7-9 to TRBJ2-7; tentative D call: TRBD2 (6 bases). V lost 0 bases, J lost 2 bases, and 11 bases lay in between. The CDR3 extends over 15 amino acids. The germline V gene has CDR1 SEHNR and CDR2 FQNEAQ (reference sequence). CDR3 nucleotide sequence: TGTGCCAGCAGCTTAGCGGGAGGATCCACCTACGAGCAGTACTTC. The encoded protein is CASSLAGGSTYEQYF.

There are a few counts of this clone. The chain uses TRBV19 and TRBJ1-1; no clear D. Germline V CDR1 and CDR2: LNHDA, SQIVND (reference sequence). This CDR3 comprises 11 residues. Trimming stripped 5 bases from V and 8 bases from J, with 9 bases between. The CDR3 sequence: CASSLTAEAFF. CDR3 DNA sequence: TGTGCCAGTAGTTTAACAGCGGAAGCTTTCTTT.

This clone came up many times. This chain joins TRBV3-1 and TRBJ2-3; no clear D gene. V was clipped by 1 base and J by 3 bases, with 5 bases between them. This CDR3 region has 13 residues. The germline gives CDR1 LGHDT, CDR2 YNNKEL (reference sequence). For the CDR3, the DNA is TGTGCCAGCAGCCAAGTCAGAACAGATACGCAGTATTTT. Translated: CASSQVRTDTQYF.

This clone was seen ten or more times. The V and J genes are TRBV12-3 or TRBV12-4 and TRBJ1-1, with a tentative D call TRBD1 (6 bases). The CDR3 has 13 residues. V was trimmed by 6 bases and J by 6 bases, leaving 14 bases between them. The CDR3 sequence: CASRPTGYPEAFF. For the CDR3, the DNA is TGTGCCAGCAGACCCACAGGGTACCCTGAAGCTTTCTTT.

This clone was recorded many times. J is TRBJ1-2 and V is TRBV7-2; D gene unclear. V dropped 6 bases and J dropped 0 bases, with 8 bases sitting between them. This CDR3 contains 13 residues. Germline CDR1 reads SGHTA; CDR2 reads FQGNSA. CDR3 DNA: TGTGCCAGCAGTTTATCCACTAACTATGGCTACACCTTC. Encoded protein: CASSLSTNYGYTF.

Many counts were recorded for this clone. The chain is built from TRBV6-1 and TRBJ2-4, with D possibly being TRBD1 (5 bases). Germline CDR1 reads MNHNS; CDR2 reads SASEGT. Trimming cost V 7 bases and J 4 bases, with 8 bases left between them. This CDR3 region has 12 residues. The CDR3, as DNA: TGTGCCAGCACCGACAGTAAAAACATTCAGTACTTC. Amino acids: CASTDSKNIQYF.

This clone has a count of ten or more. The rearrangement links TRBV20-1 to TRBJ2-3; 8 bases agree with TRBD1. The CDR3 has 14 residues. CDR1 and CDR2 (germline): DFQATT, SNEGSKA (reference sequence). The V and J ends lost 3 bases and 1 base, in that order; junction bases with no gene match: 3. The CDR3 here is CSARPTGGTDTQYF. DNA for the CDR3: TGCAGTGCTAGGCCGACAGGGGGCACAGATACGCAGTATTTT.

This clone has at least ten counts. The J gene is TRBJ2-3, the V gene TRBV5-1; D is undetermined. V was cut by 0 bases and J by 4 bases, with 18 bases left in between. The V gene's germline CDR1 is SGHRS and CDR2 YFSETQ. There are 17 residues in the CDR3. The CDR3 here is CASSLAPAVQSADTQYF. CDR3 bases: TGCGCCAGCAGCTTGGCCCCGGCGGTCCAATCAGCAGATACGCAGTATTTT.

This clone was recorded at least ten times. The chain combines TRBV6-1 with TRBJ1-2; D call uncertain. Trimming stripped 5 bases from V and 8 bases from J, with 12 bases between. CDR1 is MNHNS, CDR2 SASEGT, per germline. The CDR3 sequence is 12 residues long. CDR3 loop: CASSPRGFGYTF. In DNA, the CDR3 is TGTGCCAGCAGTCCCCGAGGGTTCGGCTACACCTTC.